The present entry profiles one T cell receptor beta chain with its context. Here immunoSEQ multiplex PCR was the method, and the copy in TCRdb shows in-frame clones only, minus some. The data contain about 240,000 clones, roughly nine tenths of them singletons. This entry belongs to a study of blood T cell repertoires in COVID-19. The sample taken for sequencing was peripheral blood. The receptor was isolated from a woman aged 45-59 years with COVID-19, enrolled during active disease.

As DNA, the CDR3 is TGTGCCAGCAGAGGGCGGGGGAAGAACACCGGGGAGCTGTTTTTT. This codes for CASRGRGKNTGELFF. The chain carries TRBV2 and TRBJ2-2; 7 bases agree with TRBD2. The CDR3 is made up of 15 amino acids. The trim removed 6 bases at V and 1 base at J, leaving 5 bases unmatched. In germline, CDR1 is SNHLY, CDR2 FYNNEI. Filled out from reference TRBV2 and TRBJ2-2, the complete variable domain reads EPEVTQTPSHQVTQMGQEVILRCVPISNHLYFYWYRQILGQKVEFLVSFYNNEISEKSEIFDDQFSVERPDGSNFTLKIRSTKLEDSAMYFCASRGRGKNTGELFFGEGSRLTVL.